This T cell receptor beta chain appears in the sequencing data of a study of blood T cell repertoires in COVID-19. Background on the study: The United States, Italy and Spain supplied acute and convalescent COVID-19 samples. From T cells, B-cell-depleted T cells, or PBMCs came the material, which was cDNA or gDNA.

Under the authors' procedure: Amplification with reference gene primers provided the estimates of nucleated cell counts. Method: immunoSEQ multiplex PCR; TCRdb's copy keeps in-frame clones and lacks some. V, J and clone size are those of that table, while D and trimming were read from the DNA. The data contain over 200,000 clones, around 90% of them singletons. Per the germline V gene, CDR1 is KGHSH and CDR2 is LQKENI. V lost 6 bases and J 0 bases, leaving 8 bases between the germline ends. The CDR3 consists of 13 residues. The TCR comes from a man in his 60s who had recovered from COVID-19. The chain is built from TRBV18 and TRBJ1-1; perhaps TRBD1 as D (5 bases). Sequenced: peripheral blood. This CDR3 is CASSRQMNTEAFF. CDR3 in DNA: TGTGCCAGCTCTAGACAGATGAACACTGAAGCTTTCTTT.